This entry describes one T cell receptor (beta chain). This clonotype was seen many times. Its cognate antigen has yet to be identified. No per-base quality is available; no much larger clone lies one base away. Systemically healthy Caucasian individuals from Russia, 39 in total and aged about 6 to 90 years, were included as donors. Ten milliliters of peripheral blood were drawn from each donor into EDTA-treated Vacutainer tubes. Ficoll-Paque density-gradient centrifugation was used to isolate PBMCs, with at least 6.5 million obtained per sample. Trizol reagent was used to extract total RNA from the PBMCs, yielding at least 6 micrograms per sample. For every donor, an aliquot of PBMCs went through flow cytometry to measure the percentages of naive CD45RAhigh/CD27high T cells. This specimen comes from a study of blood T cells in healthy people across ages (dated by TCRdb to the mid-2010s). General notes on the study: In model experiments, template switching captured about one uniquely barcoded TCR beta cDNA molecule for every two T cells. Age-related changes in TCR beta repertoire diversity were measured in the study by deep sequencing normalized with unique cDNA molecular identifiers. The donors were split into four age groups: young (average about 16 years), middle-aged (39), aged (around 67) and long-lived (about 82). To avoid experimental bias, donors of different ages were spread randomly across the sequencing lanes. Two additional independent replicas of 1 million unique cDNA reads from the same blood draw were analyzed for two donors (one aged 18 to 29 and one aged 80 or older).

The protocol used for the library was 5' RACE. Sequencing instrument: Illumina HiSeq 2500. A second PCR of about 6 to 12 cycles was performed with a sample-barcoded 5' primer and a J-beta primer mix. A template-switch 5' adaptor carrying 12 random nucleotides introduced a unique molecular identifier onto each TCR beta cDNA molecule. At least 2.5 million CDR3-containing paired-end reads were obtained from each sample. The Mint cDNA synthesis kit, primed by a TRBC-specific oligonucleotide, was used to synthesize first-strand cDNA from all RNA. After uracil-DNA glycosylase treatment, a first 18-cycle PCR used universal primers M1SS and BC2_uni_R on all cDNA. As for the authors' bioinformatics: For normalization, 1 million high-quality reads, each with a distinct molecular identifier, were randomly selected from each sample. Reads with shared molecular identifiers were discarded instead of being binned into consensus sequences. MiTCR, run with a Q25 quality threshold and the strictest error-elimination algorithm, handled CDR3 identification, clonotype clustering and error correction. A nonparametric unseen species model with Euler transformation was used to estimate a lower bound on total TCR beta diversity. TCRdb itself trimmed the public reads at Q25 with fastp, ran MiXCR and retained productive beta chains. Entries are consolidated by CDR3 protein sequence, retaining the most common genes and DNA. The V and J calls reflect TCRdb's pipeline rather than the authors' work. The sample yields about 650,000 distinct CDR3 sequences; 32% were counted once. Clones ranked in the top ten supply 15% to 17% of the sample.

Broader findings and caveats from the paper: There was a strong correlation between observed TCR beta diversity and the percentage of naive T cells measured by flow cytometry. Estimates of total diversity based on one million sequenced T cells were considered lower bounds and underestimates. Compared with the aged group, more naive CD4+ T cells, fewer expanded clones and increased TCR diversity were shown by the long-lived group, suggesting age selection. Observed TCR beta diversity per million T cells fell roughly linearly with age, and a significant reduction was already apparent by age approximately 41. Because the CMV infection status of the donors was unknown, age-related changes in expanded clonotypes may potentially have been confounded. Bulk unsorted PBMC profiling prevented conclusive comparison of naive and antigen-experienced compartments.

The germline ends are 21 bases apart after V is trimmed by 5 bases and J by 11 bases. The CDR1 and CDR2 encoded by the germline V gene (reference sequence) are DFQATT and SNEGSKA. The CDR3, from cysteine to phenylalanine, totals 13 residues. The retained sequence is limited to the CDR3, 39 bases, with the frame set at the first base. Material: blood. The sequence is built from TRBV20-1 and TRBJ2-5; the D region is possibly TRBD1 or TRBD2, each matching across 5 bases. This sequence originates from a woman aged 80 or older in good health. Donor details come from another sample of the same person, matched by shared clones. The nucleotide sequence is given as TGCAGTGCTCTTCCCGGGGCCCCGTGGGAGCAGTACTTC. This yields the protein CSALPGAPWEQYF.